This is a list of T cell receptor beta chains from one sample in a study of blood T cell repertoires in COVID-19. This table comes from immunoSEQ multiplex PCR, and its TCRdb copy is limited to in-frame clones, with some not included. The sample lists under 250,000 clones, just under 90% occurring once. Sequencing input: peripheral blood. The receptors were gathered from a man in his thirties or forties with COVID-19, enrolled during active disease. CDR3s leave out the opening cysteine and the closing phenylalanine or tryptophan. The order of the fields is J gene, V gene, CDR3 length, clone size, CDR3 protein. The size entry is marked missing in some rows and otherwise reads once, few, many or a size class.

>TRBJ1-5|TRBV2|11|NA
ASKGYSNQPQH
>TRBJ2-7|TRBV6-5|13|NA
ASTRDGIAGIEQY
>TRBJ2-1|TRBV4-3|13|once
ASSRGQGRDNEQF
>TRBJ1-1|TRBV19|11|NA
ASREGMDTEAF
>TRBJ2-2|TRBV5-1|12|once
ASGPGTGIGELF
>TRBJ1-2|TRBV21-1|13|NA
ASSNTDPGVGGYT
>TRBJ1-1|TRBV7-3|12|NA
ASSEQGLNTEAF
>TRBJ1-2|TRBV27|11|NA
ASSSDRDYGYT
>TRBJ1-5|TRBV2|12|NA
ASSETTVGQPQH
>TRBJ1-1|TRBV4-3|14|NA
ASSQDMDRGYTEAF
>TRBJ1-2|TRBV28|11|NA
ASSFNRGLGYT
>TRBJ1-1|TRBV19|9|NA
ASDRGTEAF
>TRBJ2-7|TRBV18|12|NA
ASSLTGDSYEQY
>TRBJ1-5|TRBV10-3|13|NA
AIGQGTPPDQPQH
>TRBJ2-5|TRBV27|12|NA
ASRTRGFGETQY
>TRBJ2-7|TRBV4-2|13|NA
ASSQGTGVRYEQY
>TRBJ1-2|TRBV6-2/TRBV6-3|12|NA
ASSYLVSNYGYT
>TRBJ1-2|TRBV27|12|NA
ASKLPGSPYGYT
>TRBJ2-1|TRBV6-6|12|NA
ASSYGAVGDEQF
>TRBJ1-1|TRBV6-6|13|NA
ASSYKGTGFTEAF
>TRBJ2-1|TRBV9|13|few
ASSVEASVRNEQF
>TRBJ1-2|TRBV11-2|14|NA
ASSLGGAGIYYGYT
>TRBJ2-2|TRBV7-9|9|NA
GQENTGELF
>TRBJ1-2|TRBV27|13|NA
ASSLSLGANYGYT
>TRBJ2-7|TRBV4-1|12|NA
ASSQEPLAHRLY
>TRBJ1-1|TRBV10-3|13|NA
AISKQQGMNTEAF
>TRBJ1-5|TRBV28|12|once
ASSLTGRNQPQH
>TRBJ2-2|TRBV19|12|NA
ASTSLMNTGELF
>TRBJ1-1|TRBV30|10|few
AWSVQGLGAF
>TRBJ2-7|TRBV19|10|NA
ASSDSSYEQY
>TRBJ1-4|TRBV2|12|NA
ASSSGTGEEKLF
>TRBJ1-2|TRBV29-1|11|NA
SVEQGENYGYT
>TRBJ1-5|TRBV6-2/TRBV6-3|15|NA
ASSPPRQKGSNQPQH
>TRBJ1-6|TRBV11-2|13|NA
ASSLVGQGNSPLH
>TRBJ2-1|TRBV24-1|16|NA
ATSGGGQSSSSYNEQF
>TRBJ2-7|TRBV5-5|13|NA
ASSSGQGSSYEQY
>TRBJ2-1|TRBV5-4|13|NA
ASSLRLARANEQF
>TRBJ2-1|TRBV6-2/TRBV6-3|11|NA
ASSLRAYNEQF
>TRBJ1-6|TRBV15|18|once
ATRIPSRDRSSSYNSPLH
>TRBJ1-1|TRBV29-1|9|NA
SVSQGTEAF
>TRBJ2-5|TRBV4-3|14|few
ASSQGGPGGQETQY
>TRBJ2-1|TRBV5-1|14|NA
ASSLTASGDYNEQF
>TRBJ2-1|TRBV28|11|NA
AGTSGAYNEQF
>TRBJ1-2|TRBV6-5|12|NA
ASTHGTPNYGYT
>TRBJ1-6|TRBV30|8|NA
AWSATTLH
>TRBJ1-1|TRBV5-1|13|NA
ASSREAGGNTEAF
>TRBJ1-2|TRBV6-1|13|once
ASSDWEGGAFGYT
>TRBJ2-3|TRBV19|15|NA
ASSIERRGVTGDTQY
>TRBJ1-2|TRBV30|10|NA
AWSSGNYGYT
>TRBJ1-2|TRBV20-1|11|NA
SASFQTRYGYT
>TRBJ2-2|TRBV24-1|13|NA
ATSEGTRDSGELF
>TRBJ1-1|TRBV19|13|NA
ASSIGGGGNTEAF
>TRBJ1-4|TRBV6-5|10|NA
ASRQGNEKLF
>TRBJ2-1|TRBV7-9|13|once
ASSPDRGLGGEQF
>TRBJ2-2|TRBV24-1|14|NA
ATSPSGTGGGGELF
>TRBJ2-3|TRBV5-4|12|few
ASSTRQGADTQY
>TRBJ2-3|TRBV25-1|12|NA
ASSETQSTDTQY